These 31 T cell receptor beta chains came from one sample sequenced in a study of immune evolution from preneoplasia to lung adenocarcinoma. Sequencing used immunoSEQ multiplex PCR; TCRdb keeps in-frame clones, though not all of them. The profile covers over 14,000 clones, with roughly four fifths appearing a single time and under 3% taken by the ten largest. The sample consisted of FFPE minimally invasive lung adenocarcinoma tissue. These receptors all stem from a person aged 55-85 years with lung adenocarcinoma.

The chain combines TRBV19 with TRBJ2-7; no clear D gene. Per germline, CDR1 LNHDA and CDR2 SQIVND (reference sequence). Trimming shortened V by 10 bases and J by 0 bases, and 16 bases separated the two germline ends. CDR3 length equals 14 residues. The CDR3 DNA reads TGTGCCATCTCTCCCACCGGGTCCTCCTACGAGCAGTACTTC. As protein: CAISPTGSSYEQYF.

The rearrangement joins TRBV5-4 to TRBJ2-5; TRBD2 matches at 14 bases. The CDR3 has 15 residues. Trimming took 5 bases from V and 7 from J; bases not matched to a gene: 7. CDR1 and CDR2 from the germline V gene are SGHNT and YYREEE (reference sequence). CDR3 amino acids: CASRAGTSGSGTQYF. The DNA for the CDR3 is TGTGCCAGCAGGGCCGGGACTAGCGGGAGTGGGACCCAGTACTTC.

V and J are TRBV6-1 and TRBJ1-1, with 10 bases fitting TRBD1. After removal of 11 bases from V and 4 bases from J, the junction contained 13 bases not matched to a gene. Germline V gene sequence: CDR1 MNHNS, CDR2 SASEGT. The CDR3 runs 15 residues. DNA of the CDR3: TGTGCCGGCGTAGACAGGGGGCGGGGGTTCACTGAAGCTTTCTTT. It translates to CAGVDRGRGFTEAFF.

The genes are TRBV30 and TRBJ2-5, with 12 bases aligning to TRBD2. V shed 4 bases and J 4 bases; nucleotides not matched to a gene: 7. Germline V lookup: CDR1 GTSNPN, CDR2 SVGIG (reference sequence). CDR3 length: 15 residues. In nucleotides, the CDR3 is TGTGCCTGGAACTGGGCGGGACTAGCGGGAGAGACCCAGTACTTC. Translating it yields CAWNWAGLAGETQYF. The entire variable domain, with the rest obtained from reference TRBV30 and TRBJ2-5, is as follows: SQTIHQWPATLVQPVGSPLSLECTVEGTSNPNLYWYRQAAGRGLQLLFYSVGIGQISSEVPQNLSASRPQDRQFILSSKKLLLSDSGFYLCAWNWAGLAGETQYFGPGTRLLVL.

This chain connects TRBV19 to TRBJ2-7; 11 bases align to TRBD1. V trimming: 5 bases; J trimming: 2 bases; junction bases outside the gene matches: 5. The CDR3 has 15 residues. Germline values: CDR1 LNHDA, CDR2 SQIVND (reference sequence). The CDR3 DNA reads as TGTGCCAGTAGTGAGGTGGGACAGGGGGCCTACGAGCAGTACTTC. It is translated as CASSEVGQGAYEQYF. The full variable domain, in which reference TRBV19 and TRBJ2-7 provide the parts outside the CDR3, is DGGITQSPKYLFRKEGQNVTLSCEQNLNHDAMYWYRQDPGQGLRLIYYSQIVNDFQKGDIAEGYSVSREKKESFPLTVTSAQKNPTAFYLCASSEVGQGAYEQYFGPGTRLTVT.

The chain combines TRBV19 with TRBJ2-1, with D uncertain. With 3 bases removed from V and 9 bases from J, the gap between germline ends came to 12 bases. Per germline, CDR1 LNHDA and CDR2 SQIVND (reference sequence). CDR3 size: 13 residues. CDR3: CASSIGNGGEQFF. As DNA, the CDR3 is TGTGCCAGTAGTATCGGCAATGGTGGTGAGCAGTTCTTC.

The sample holds a few counts of this clone. V usage is TRBV20-1 and J usage is TRBJ1-2; D remains unclear. The CDR3 has 11 amino acids. CDR1 and CDR2 (germline): DFQATT, SNEGSKA (reference sequence). Between the trimmed V and J ends, which lost 4 bases and 2 bases, there was a span of 5 bases. The CDR3 reads CSATDNYGYTF. DNA of the CDR3: TGCAGTGCTACGGACAACTATGGCTACACCTTC.

The V gene is TRBV6-5, the J gene TRBJ2-5; TRBD2 is a possible D gene (6 bases). The germline V and J ends were trimmed by 6 bases and 5 bases, with 16 bases remaining between them. CDR1 and CDR2 (germline): MNHEY, SVGAGI. The length of the CDR3 is 14 residues. CDR3 residues: CASSYRGTDETQYF. CDR3 DNA sequence: TGTGCCAGCAGCTACCGGGGGACGGATGAGACCCAGTACTTC.

The chain combines TRBV2 with TRBJ1-2; D not resolved. The CDR3 covers 12 residues. Trimming removed 8 bases from V and 5 bases from J, with 12 bases in between. The germline gives CDR1 SNHLY, CDR2 FYNNEI. In DNA, the CDR3 is TGTGCCAGCCTAGAAGACCTATATGGCTACACCTTC. Translation: CASLEDLYGYTF.

V usage is TRBV6-5 and J usage is TRBJ1-1, with TRBD1 matching over 9 bases. J was trimmed by 3 bases and V by 6 bases; bases with no gene match: 2. CDR1 is MNHEY and CDR2 is SVGAGI in the germline V gene. CDR3 length equals 13 residues. CDR3: CASRRQGDTEAFF. The CDR3 DNA follows: TGTGCCAGCAGACGACAGGGGGACACTGAAGCTTTCTTT.

Worth noting for this clone: Within the sample, other DNA sequences also encode this same CDR3. The chain recombines TRBV27 with TRBJ2-7; 10 nucleotides line up with TRBD1. The CDR3 totals 13 residues. J gave up 4 bases and V 6 bases, and 3 bases lay outside the gene matches. Germline CDR1 and CDR2: MNHEY and SMNVEV (reference sequence). CDR3 protein: CASRWTGGYEQYF. The CDR3 coding sequence is TGTGCCAGCAGGTGGACAGGGGGATACGAGCAGTACTTC.

This clone was seen a handful of times. The chain combines TRBV9 with TRBJ1-3; 8 positions match TRBD1. Germline CDR1 reads SGDLS; CDR2 reads YYNGEE. With 0 bases clipped from V and 7 bases from J, the junction kept 3 bases outside the gene matches. The CDR3 runs 14 residues. In DNA, the CDR3 is TGTGCCAGCAGCGTAGGGACAGGGAGGAACACCATATATTTT. Translating gives CASSVGTGRNTIYF.

The rearrangement links TRBV5-1 to TRBJ1-2, with TRBD1 as a possible D gene (6 bases). Per germline, CDR1 SGHRS and CDR2 YFSETQ. Between the trimmed V and J ends, which lost 2 bases and 2 bases, there was a span of 13 bases. The CDR3 spans 15 residues. In DNA form, the CDR3 reads TGCGCCAGCAGCTTTCGGTCCCAGGGGAACTATGGCTACACCTTC. Protein product: CASSFRSQGNYGYTF. Full variable domain (outside the CDR3, taken from reference TRBV5-1 and TRBJ1-2): KAGVTQTPRYLIKTRGQQVTLSCSPISGHRSVSWYQQTPGQGLQFLFEYFSETQRNKGNFPGRFSGRQFSNSRSEMNVSTLELGDSALYLCASSFRSQGNYGYTFGSGTRLTVV.

This chain connects TRBV6-1 to TRBJ2-7, with D maybe TRBD1 (5 bases). Between the trimmed V and J ends, which lost 1 base and 1 base, there was a span of 8 bases. The CDR3 is 14 residues long. Germline assignment: CDR1 MNHNS and CDR2 SASEGT. DNA for the CDR3: TGTGCCAGCAGTGAAGGGGGCACATCCTACGAGCAGTACTTC. Protein: CASSEGGTSYEQYF.

The chain recombines TRBV4-3 with TRBJ1-2; a possible D gene is TRBD1 (6 bases). The CDR3 loop spans 15 amino acids. Germline CDR1 and CDR2: LGHNA and YSLEER. V was trimmed by 0 bases and J by 4 bases, leaving 12 bases between them. The CDR3 region has the DNA TGCGCCAGCAGCCAAGAAAGGACAGCCATCTATGGCTACACCTTC. Translating it yields CASSQERTAIYGYTF.

In its sample, this clone was seen a few times. The J gene is TRBJ2-3, the V gene TRBV11-3, with 11 bases lining up with TRBD2. The V and J ends lost 3 bases and 0 bases, in that order; junction bases with no gene match: 2. CDR3 length: 16 amino acids. The germline CDR1 and CDR2 sequences are SGHNT and YENEEA. This CDR3 reads CASSLGLADSTDTQYF. Written as DNA, the CDR3 is TGTGCCAGCAGCTTGGGACTAGCGGATAGCACAGATACGCAGTATTTT.

Relative to its sample, this clone is medium-sized. The chain couples TRBV6-4 to TRBJ1-2, with D perhaps matching TRBD1 (5 bases). V dropped 4 bases and J dropped 4 bases, with 10 bases sitting between them. In germline, CDR1 is MRHNA, CDR2 SNTAGT. CDR3 length equals 13 residues. CDR3 coding DNA: TGTGCCAGCAGTGGAGGGGAGGGCTATGGCTACACCTTC. Translation: CASSGGEGYGYTF.

V usage is TRBV7-9 and J usage is TRBJ2-7; 7 bases map to TRBD1. Germline trimming cut 5 bases from V and 0 bases from J; bases unmatched to any gene: 4. The CDR3 loop spans 14 amino acids. Looked up from germline, CDR1 is SEHNR and CDR2 is FQNEAQ (reference sequence). CDR3 sequence reads: CASSPTGNSYEQYF. The CDR3 DNA is TGTGCCAGCAGCCCGACAGGGAACTCCTACGAGCAGTACTTC.

The J gene is TRBJ2-6, the V gene TRBV19; D remains ambiguous. The CDR3 covers 16 residues. Germline assignment: CDR1 LNHDA and CDR2 SQIVND (reference sequence). Trimming cost V 5 bases and J 0 bases, with 11 bases left between them. The CDR3 sequence: CASSAPQLSGANVLTF. In nucleotides, the CDR3 is TGTGCCAGTAGTGCCCCGCAACTCTCTGGGGCCAACGTCCTGACTTTC.

V usage is TRBV4-1 and J usage is TRBJ2-4; possible D gene TRBD2, 5 bases. The CDR3 totals 18 residues. From germline, CDR1 is MGHRA and CDR2 YSYEKL. The V and J ends lost 4 bases and 1 base respectively, with 20 bases between them. The CDR3: CASSPFLEGIIAKNIQYF. CDR3 in DNA: TGCGCCAGCAGCCCCTTCTTAGAGGGTATCATTGCCAAAAACATTCAGTACTTC.

The DNA of the CDR3 is TGTGCCAGCTCACCGGAGGGTCGACTAGCGGGATCCCCAGATACGCAGTATTTT. It is translated as CASSPEGRLAGSPDTQYF. V gene TRBV18 combines with J gene TRBJ2-3, with 11 bases matching TRBD2. V gave up 3 bases and J gave up 4 bases; unmatched junction bases: 12. The CDR3 is 18 amino acids. Germline assignment: CDR1 KGHSH and CDR2 LQKENI. The complete variable domain, with remaining parts taken from reference TRBV18 and TRBJ2-3, reads NAGVMQNPRHLVRRRGQEARLRCSPMKGHSHVYWYRQLPEEGLKFMVYLQKENIIDESGMPKERFSAEFPKEGPSILRIQQVVRGDSAAYFCASSPEGRLAGSPDTQYFGPGTRLTVL.

This clone has a single count. J is TRBJ2-1 and V is TRBV27; D is possibly TRBD2 (5 bases). This CDR3 has 12 amino acids. Per the germline V gene, CDR1 is MNHEY and CDR2 is SMNVEV (reference sequence). Trimming took 2 bases from V and 7 from J, leaving 6 bases between them. The CDR3 sequence: CASSLGGNEQFF. The CDR3 DNA is TGTGCCAGCAGTTTAGGAGGAAATGAGCAGTTCTTC.

This chain joins TRBV28 and TRBJ1-6; D remains ambiguous. Per the germline V gene, CDR1 is MDHEN and CDR2 is SYDVKM. V lost 3 bases and J 5 bases, leaving 8 bases between the germline ends. The CDR3 consists of 14 residues. For the CDR3, the DNA is TGTGCCAGCAGTTTTTCCGGGGATAATTCACCCCTCCACTTT. Amino acids: CASSFSGDNSPLHF.

The CDR3 region is CASRLRGVGNTEAFF. CDR3 DNA sequence: TGTGCCAGCAGGCTGCGGGGTGTGGGGAACACTGAAGCTTTCTTT. This chain joins TRBV5-4 and TRBJ1-1; D ambiguous. CDR1 and CDR2 (germline): SGHNT, YYREEE (reference sequence). The CDR3 spans 15 residues. V was cut by 5 bases and J by 1 base, with 15 bases left in between. The variable domain in full, completed from reference TRBV5-4 and TRBJ1-1, reads ETGVTQSPTHLIKTRGQQVTLRCSSQSGHNTVSWYQQALGQGPQFIFQYYREEENGRGNFPPRFSGLQFPNYSSELNVNALELDDSALYLCASRLRGVGNTEAFFGQGTRLTVV.

V usage is TRBV4-3 and J usage is TRBJ1-5; D call uncertain. The germline CDR1 and CDR2 sequences are LGHNA and YSLEER. V was cut by 1 base and J by 4 bases, with 5 bases left in between. The CDR3 has 13 residues. The CDR3 sequence is CASSQGVNQPQHF. Here the CDR3 DNA reads TGCGCCAGCAGCCAAGGGGTAAATCAGCCCCAGCATTTT.

This sequence joins TRBV7-5 and TRBJ1-5; TRBD1 reflects the table's D call only, with no check against the DNA. TRBV7-5 is listed as a pseudogene. This CDR3 has 19 residues. CDR3 sequence reads: CARSLGRETGGRDNQPQHF. The DNA for the CDR3 is TGTGCCAGAAGCTTAGGGCGGGAAACAGGGGGCAGAGACAATCAGCCCCAGCATTTT.

The chain carries TRBV6-6 and TRBJ1-3, with D possibly TRBD1 on 5 matching bases. The CDR3 length is 16 residues. The V and J ends lost 6 bases and 0 bases respectively, with 15 bases between them. Germline-derived CDR1 and CDR2 are MNHNY and SVGAGI (reference sequence). CDR3 sequence: CASSNPGQTSGNTIYF. CDR3 nucleotide sequence: TGTGCCAGCAGCAATCCAGGACAAACCTCTGGAAACACCATATATTTT.

V and J are TRBV7-9 and TRBJ2-5; D is ambiguous. V lost 5 bases and J lost 4, with 14 bases in between. Germline loops: CDR1 SEHNR, CDR2 FQNEAQ (reference sequence). The CDR3 sequence is 14 residues long. In nucleotides, the CDR3 is TGTGCCAGCAGCCCCCCATTGGGTGGAGAGACCCAGTACTTC. Protein product: CASSPPLGGETQYF.

This clone appeared a few times. The gene calls are TRBV30 and TRBJ1-1, with a possible D match to TRBD1 (5 bases). This CDR3 has 12 residues. Germline-derived CDR1 and CDR2 are GTSNPN and SVGIG (reference sequence). The V gene lost 3 bases and the J gene lost 6 bases, with 11 bases spanning the gap. The CDR3: CAWSRDGAEAFF. As DNA, the CDR3 is TGTGCCTGGAGCAGGGATGGCGCTGAAGCTTTCTTT.

The chain employs TRBV2 and TRBJ1-5, with D perhaps matching TRBD1 (5 bases). CDR1 and CDR2 (germline): SNHLY, FYNNEI. The V and J ends lost 2 bases and 6 bases respectively, with 11 bases between them. CDR3 length: 14 residues. As DNA, the CDR3 is TGTGCCAGCAGTGAACAGGGTACTCGTCAGCCCCAGCATTTT. Amino acids: CASSEQGTRQPQHF.

The V call is TRBV28, the J call TRBJ1-4, with D possibly being TRBD1 (6 bases). CDR1 MDHEN and CDR2 SYDVKM come from the germline V gene. CDR3 length: 14 residues. V lost 5 bases to trimming and J lost 3 bases, with 10 bases between them. The CDR3 DNA reads TGTGCCAGCAGTCGGGGGGCGGCTAATGAAAAACTGTTTTTT. As protein: CASSRGAANEKLFF.